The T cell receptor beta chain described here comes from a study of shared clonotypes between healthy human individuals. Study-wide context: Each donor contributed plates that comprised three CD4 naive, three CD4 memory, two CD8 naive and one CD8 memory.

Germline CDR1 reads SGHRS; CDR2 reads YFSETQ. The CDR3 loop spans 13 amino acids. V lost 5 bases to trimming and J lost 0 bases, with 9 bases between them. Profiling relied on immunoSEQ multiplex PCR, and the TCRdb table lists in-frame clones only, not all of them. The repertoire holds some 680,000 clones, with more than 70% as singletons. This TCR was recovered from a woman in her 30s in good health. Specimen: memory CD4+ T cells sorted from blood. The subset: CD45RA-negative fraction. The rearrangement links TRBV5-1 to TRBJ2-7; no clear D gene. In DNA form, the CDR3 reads TGCGCCAGCAGAACGGGTAGCTCCTACGAGCAGTACTTC. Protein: CASRTGSSYEQYF.